These T cell receptor beta chains were read from a single sample in a study of control samples from healthy donors and cancer patients. Measured with immunoSEQ multiplex PCR; TCRdb has only the in-frame clones, and not every one. The sample has around 170,000 clones, 85% to 95% seen once. The sample comprised blood. Receptor source: a man aged 30 to 39 in good health. Both conserved end residues are part of each CDR3. The D gene is left open where the match is weak. Only part of the rows carry a size: once, few, many, or a class if the clone is expanded.

CDR3nt | CDR3aa | j_gene | abundance | v_gene | d_gene | len
TGTGCCAGCAGCGCCGGGACAGGGGGCTATAATTCACCCCTCCACTTT | CASSAGTGGYNSPLHF | TRBJ1-6 | - | TRBV5-8 | TRBD1 | 16
TGTGCCATCCCTCCAAGGTTCTCTGGAAACACCATATATTTT | CAIPPRFSGNTIYF | TRBJ1-3 | - | TRBV3-1/TRBV3-2 | - | 14
TGTGCCAGCAGCCCCGGGACAGTTGCCTACGAGCAGTACTTC | CASSPGTVAYEQYF | TRBJ2-7 | - | TRBV7-9 | TRBD1 | 14
TGTGCCAGCAGTGAAGTGAGGGCGGGAGGGGTTTACGAGCAGTACTTC | CASSEVRAGGVYEQYF | TRBJ2-7 | - | TRBV2 | TRBD2 | 16
TGTGCCAGCAGGTCTAGCGGGAGGGCCTCTGGGGAGACCCAGTACTTC | CASRSSGRASGETQYF | TRBJ2-5 | - | TRBV2 | TRBD2 | 16
TGTGCCAGCAGCTTGAACGGGGGGGCTTGGGAGACCCAGTACTTC | CASSLNGGAWETQYF | TRBJ2-5 | - | TRBV5-4 | TRBD2 | 15
TGTGCCACCAGCAGAGTTGCCTACAATGAGCAGTTCTTC | CATSRVAYNEQFF | TRBJ2-1 | - | TRBV15 | - | 13
TGCGCCAGCAGCGTACGAGGGGCCAACGTCCTGACTTTC | CASSVRGANVLTF | TRBJ2-6 | - | TRBV4-3 | - | 13
TGTGCCAGTAGTAGGTACTCCTACAATGAGCAGTTCTTC | CASSRYSYNEQFF | TRBJ2-1 | - | TRBV19 | - | 13
TGTGCCTGGAGCGACCCACTGGCGGGCTCCGACAATGAAAAACTGTTTTTT | CAWSDPLAGSDNEKLFF | TRBJ1-4 | - | TRBV30 | - | 17
TGTGCCAGCAGTTTTTCTAGCGGGAACACCGGGGAGCTGTTTTTT | CASSFSSGNTGELFF | TRBJ2-2 | - | TRBV27 | TRBD2 | 15
TGCAGCTCTAAAAGAGGGGACGAAAAACTGTTTTTT | CSSKRGDEKLFF | TRBJ1-4 | - | TRBV29-1 | - | 12
TGTGCCAGCAGCCAAGATCGAGGGCTAGAGCAGTACTTC | CASSQDRGLEQYF | TRBJ2-7 | - | TRBV14 | - | 13
TGTGCCAGCAGCACCTCGGGGGATATGAACACTGAAGCTTTCTTT | CASSTSGDMNTEAFF | TRBJ1-1 | - | TRBV6-5 | - | 15
TGTGCCAGCAGCTCGTTGGGCGGGGTCCAAGAGACCCAGTACTTC | CASSSLGGVQETQYF | TRBJ2-5 | - | TRBV7-3 | - | 15
TGCGCCAGCAGCTTTAGGAGGGTAGAAAACGGGGAGCTGTTTTTT | CASSFRRVENGELFF | TRBJ2-2 | - | TRBV5-1 | - | 15
TGCGCCAGCAGTGCCCAGAAGGGGACTGAAGCTTTCTTT | CASSAQKGTEAFF | TRBJ1-1 | - | TRBV10-2 | - | 13
TGTGCCAGCAGTCAGGGACCTGAAAAACTGTTTTTT | CASSQGPEKLFF | TRBJ1-4 | - | TRBV12-3/TRBV12-4 | - | 12
TGTGCCAGCAGCCTGCACAGGAATCAGCCCCAGCATTTT | CASSLHRNQPQHF | TRBJ1-5 | - | TRBV7-2 | - | 13
TGTGCCAGCAGTCTCTCCGGGACTAGCGGGTTCTACGAGCAGTACTTC | CASSLSGTSGFYEQYF | TRBJ2-7 | - | TRBV6-6 | TRBD2 | 16
TGTGCCAGCAGCCCGACCACTAAGAACACTGAAGCTTTCTTT | CASSPTTKNTEAFF | TRBJ1-1 | - | TRBV6-5 | - | 14
TGCGCCAGCAGCCAATCGTACCGAAATGGTTCACCCCTCCACTTT | CASSQSYRNGSPLHF | TRBJ1-6 | - | TRBV4-3 | - | 15
TGTGCCAGCAGCCCACACCTCAATCAGCCCCAGCATTTT | CASSPHLNQPQHF | TRBJ1-5 | - | TRBV2 | - | 13
TGTGCCAGCAGCCCGACAGTCTCTAGCACAGATACGCAGTATTTT | CASSPTVSSTDTQYF | TRBJ2-3 | - | TRBV7-9 | - | 15
TGTGCCAGCAGCCCGCGACAGACTAGCACAGATACGCAGTATTTT | CASSPRQTSTDTQYF | TRBJ2-3 | - | TRBV7-3 | - | 15
TGTGCCAGCAGGATCGGGGGGGCCGGGGCGGATACGCAGTATTTT | CASRIGGAGADTQYF | TRBJ2-3 | - | TRBV7-2 | TRBD2 | 15
TGTGCCAGCAGCCCGACTACACAAGAGACCCAGTACTTC | CASSPTTQETQYF | TRBJ2-5 | - | TRBV5-4 | - | 13
TGTGCCAGCAGCTATACCCAGGGGTTAGAAGAGACCCAGTACTTC | CASSYTQGLEETQYF | TRBJ2-5 | - | TRBV5-6 | - | 15
TGTGCCAGCTCACCGACAGGGACCTACGAGCAGTACTTC | CASSPTGTYEQYF | TRBJ2-7 | few | TRBV18 | TRBD1 | 13
TGTGCCAGCAGTCGAGCCCCTTTCGAGCAGTACTTC | CASSRAPFEQYF | TRBJ2-7 | - | TRBV6-5 | - | 12
TGTGCCAGCGCTCTAGCGGGATCCCTCCAAGAGACCCAGTACTTC | CASALAGSLQETQYF | TRBJ2-5 | - | TRBV2 | TRBD2 | 15
TGTGCCAGCAGTTTAACCGGCGGGGAGACCCAGTACTTC | CASSLTGGETQYF | TRBJ2-5 | - | TRBV12-3/TRBV12-4 | - | 13
TGCGCCAGCAGTAACCAGGGGAGGATGGCCCCGAACACTGAAGCTTTCTTT | CASSNQGRMAPNTEAFF | TRBJ1-1 | - | TRBV5-1 | - | 17
TGTGCCAGCTCAACTGTCCCGGATTCACCCCTCCACTTT | CASSTVPDSPLHF | TRBJ1-6 | - | TRBV18 | - | 13
TGTGCCAGCAGCTTCGACAGGGGGCGCGGCAATCAGCCCCAGCATTTT | CASSFDRGRGNQPQHF | TRBJ1-5 | - | TRBV7-9 | TRBD1 | 16
TGTGCCATCAATTCCAGGGGTGAAACTGAAGCTTTCTTT | CAINSRGETEAFF | TRBJ1-1 | - | TRBV10-3 | - | 13